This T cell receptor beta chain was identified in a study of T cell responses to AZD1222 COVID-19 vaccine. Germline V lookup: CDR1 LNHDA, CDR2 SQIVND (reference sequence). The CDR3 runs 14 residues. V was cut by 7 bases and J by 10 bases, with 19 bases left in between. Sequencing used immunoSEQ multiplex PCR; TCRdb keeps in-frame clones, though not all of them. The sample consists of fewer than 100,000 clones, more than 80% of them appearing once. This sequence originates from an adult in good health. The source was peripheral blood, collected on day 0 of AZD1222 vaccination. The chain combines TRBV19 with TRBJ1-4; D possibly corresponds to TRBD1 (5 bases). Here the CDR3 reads CASKDWGEHGKLFF. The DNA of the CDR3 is TGTGCCAGTAAGGACTGGGGGGAACATGGAAAACTGTTTTTT.